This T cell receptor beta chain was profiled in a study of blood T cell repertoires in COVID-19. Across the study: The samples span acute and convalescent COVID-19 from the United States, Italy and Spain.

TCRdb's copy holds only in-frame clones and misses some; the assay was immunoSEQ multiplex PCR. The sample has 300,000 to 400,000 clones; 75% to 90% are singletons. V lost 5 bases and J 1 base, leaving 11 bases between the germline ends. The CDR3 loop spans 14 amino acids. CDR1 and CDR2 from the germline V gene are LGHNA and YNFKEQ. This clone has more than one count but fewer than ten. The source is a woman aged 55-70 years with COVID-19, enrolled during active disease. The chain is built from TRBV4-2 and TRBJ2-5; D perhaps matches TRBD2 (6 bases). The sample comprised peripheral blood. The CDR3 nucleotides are TGTGCCAGCAGCTCGGGAGAGCGCCAAGAGACCCAGTACTTC. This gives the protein CASSSGERQETQYF.